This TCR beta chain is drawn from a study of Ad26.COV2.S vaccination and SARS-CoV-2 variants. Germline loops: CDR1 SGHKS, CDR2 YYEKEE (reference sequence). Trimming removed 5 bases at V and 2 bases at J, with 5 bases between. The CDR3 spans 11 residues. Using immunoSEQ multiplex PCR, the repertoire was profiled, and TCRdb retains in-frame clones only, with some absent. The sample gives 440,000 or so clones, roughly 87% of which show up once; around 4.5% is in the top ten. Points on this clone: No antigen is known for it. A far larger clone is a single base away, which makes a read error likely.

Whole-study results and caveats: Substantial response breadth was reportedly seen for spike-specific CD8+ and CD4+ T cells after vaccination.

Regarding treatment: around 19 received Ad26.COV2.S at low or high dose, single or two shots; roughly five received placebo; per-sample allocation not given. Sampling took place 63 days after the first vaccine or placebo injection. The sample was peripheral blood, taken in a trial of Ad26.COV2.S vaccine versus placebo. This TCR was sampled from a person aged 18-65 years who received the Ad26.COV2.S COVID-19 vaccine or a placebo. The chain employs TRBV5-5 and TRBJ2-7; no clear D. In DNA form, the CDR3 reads TGTGCCAGCAGTAACACCTACGAGCAGTACTTC. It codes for CASSNTYEQYF.